A selection of T cell receptor beta chains follows, all from one sample in a study of T cell repertoires in aging, cancer and after chemotherapy. TCRdb recomputed calls from the multiplex PCR reads with MiXCR, one row per CDR3 protein. This sample carries 400 or so distinct CDR3 sequences, around a third of them seen once, and the ten largest clones take 67%. The specimen was blood. Receptor source: a human donor with a solid tumor. Both conserved end residues are part of each CDR3. Each record gives: J gene, clone size, D gene, V gene, CDR3 protein, CDR3 DNA. D genes are given only for firm matches. The size field is filled for only some rows; it gives once, few, many or a size class.

TRBJ2-1 medium-sized TRBD2 TRBV19 CASRGLAGGGNEQFF TGTGCCAGTAGAGGACTAGCGGGAGGTGGCAATGAGCAGTTCTTC
TRBJ2-3 large . TRBV11-1 CASSRGKGDTDTQYF TGTGCCAGCAGCCGAGGGAAAGGGGACACAGATACGCAGTATTTT
TRBJ1-2 once TRBD1 TRBV5-1 CASSLRGTGDQDRHGYTF TGCGCCAGCAGCTTGCGTGGGACAGGGGATCAGGATAGGCATGGCTACACCTTC
TRBJ2-5 large TRBD1 TRBV6-5 CASSRTWDRAETQYF TGTGCCAGCAGCCGAACCTGGGACAGGGCTGAGACCCAGTACTTC
TRBJ1-5 once . TRBV6-1 CASSYMVQFGQPQHF TGTGCCAGCAGTTACATGGTACAGTTCGGGCAGCCCCAGCATTTT
TRBJ2-2 . . TRBV12-3/TRBV12-4 CASSQGSGELFF TGTGCCAGCAGTCAAGGCTCCGGGGAGCTGTTTTTT
TRBJ2-7 . . TRBV20-1 CSARVDSTIHEQYF TGCAGTGCTAGAGTAGACTCGACCATCCACGAGCAGTACTTC
TRBJ2-7 large TRBD2 TRBV6-2/TRBV6-3 CASSLAGEAPYEQYF TGTGCCAGCAGCCTAGCGGGAGAGGCCCCCTACGAGCAGTACTTC
TRBJ2-1 few TRBD2 TRBV18 CASSRAGGRSYNEQFF TGTGCCAGCTCACGAGCGGGAGGGCGCTCCTACAATGAGCAGTTCTTC
TRBJ1-6 large TRBD1 TRBV5-6 CASSLGGQVHSPLHF TGTGCCAGCAGCTTGGGTGGACAGGTGCATTCACCCCTCCACTTT
TRBJ1-5 medium-sized TRBD1 TRBV6-2/TRBV6-3 CASSATGTVNQPQHF TGTGCCAGCAGTGCCACCGGGACAGTAAATCAGCCCCAGCATTTT
TRBJ2-1 large . TRBV10-2 CASSHSTWEQFF TGCGCCAGCAGCCACTCCACGTGGGAGCAGTTCTTC
TRBJ2-7 . . TRBV29-1 CSAERPGRPYEQYF TGCAGCGCCGAGCGCCCAGGGAGGCCCTACGAGCAGTACTTC
TRBJ1-1 . . TRBV5-6 CASSLWGRGITEAFF TGTGCCAGCAGCTTGTGGGGACGGGGTATAACTGAAGCTTTCTTT
TRBJ2-5 . TRBD1 TRBV7-9 CASSLARQGQETQYF TGTGCCAGCAGCTTAGCCAGACAGGGACAAGAGACCCAGTACTTC
TRBJ1-1 . . TRBV4-1 CARSQGRFVPEAFF TGCGCCAGAAGCCAAGGGCGGTTCGTCCCTGAAGCTTTCTTT
TRBJ1-2 . . TRBV4-3 CASSQDPFIGGYTF TGCGCCAGCAGCCAAGATCCGTTTATTGGGGGCTACACCTTC
TRBJ2-2 few TRBD1 TRBV6-1 CATAGQGDTGELFF TGTGCCACCGCGGGACAGGGGGACACCGGGGAGCTGTTTTTT
TRBJ1-6 few . TRBV7-2 CASSLVQGNNSPLHF TGTGCCAGCAGCTTAGTGCAGGGGAATAATTCACCCCTCCACTTT
TRBJ1-1 large . TRBV6-1 CASRLTGWTEAFF TGTGCCAGCAGGTTGACAGGTTGGACTGAAGCTTTCTTT
TRBJ2-3 . TRBD1 TRBV6-4 CASSRQGSTDTQYF TGTGCCAGCAGTAGACAGGGCTCGACAGATACGCAGTATTTT
TRBJ1-6 . . TRBV24-1 CATSNSTHNSPLHF TGTGCCACCAGTAATTCTACCCATAATTCACCCCTCCACTTT
TRBJ2-1 large . TRBV29-1 CSVLRGTYNEQFF TGCAGCGTTTTAAGGGGCACCTACAATGAGCAGTTCTTC